One sample yielded the 24 T cell receptor beta chains listed below, sequenced in a study of blood T cell repertoires in COVID-19. This table comes from immunoSEQ multiplex PCR, and its TCRdb copy is limited to in-frame clones, with some not included. The sample lists 230,000 or so clones, about 91% occurring once. The source material was PBMCs or T cells enriched from blood (not recorded which). The receptors were gathered from a woman between 40 and 50 years old with acute COVID-19.

The chain uses TRBV7-2 and TRBJ2-1, with a tentative D call TRBD2 (5 bases). The germline CDR1 and CDR2 sequences are SGHTA and FQGNSA. The CDR3 is 15 amino acids. Trimming took off 0 bases at V and 6 bases at J, with 12 bases between the two ends. The CDR3 loop is CASSLARGSANEQFF. The CDR3, as DNA: TGTGCCAGCAGCTTAGCCCGGGGATCTGCCAATGAGCAGTTCTTC.

The J gene is TRBJ2-7, the V gene TRBV5-1, with D maybe TRBD2 (6 bases). V shed 4 bases and J shed 1 base, with 15 bases lying between them. The CDR3 consists of 15 residues. From germline, CDR1 is SGHRS and CDR2 YFSETQ. CDR3 nucleotide sequence: TGCGCCAGCAGCGGTGACGGGGGTCCGTCCTACGAGCAGTACTTC. Its protein is CASSGDGGPSYEQYF.

The chain couples TRBV6-5 to TRBJ2-3; 8 nucleotides line up with TRBD1. CDR3 length: 14 amino acids. Trimming at V came to 5 bases and at J to 6 bases, leaving 7 bases not matched to a gene. Germline V gene data show CDR1 as MNHEY and CDR2 as SVGAGI. The CDR3 region is CASSQRTGRDTQYF. The CDR3 nucleotides are TGTGCCAGCAGTCAACGGACAGGGAGGGATACGCAGTATTTT.

V and J are TRBV27 and TRBJ1-5; possible D gene TRBD1, 6 bases. This CDR3 is built from 15 residues. Germline CDR1 reads MNHEY; CDR2 reads SMNVEV (reference sequence). The V and J ends lost 7 bases and 6 bases respectively, with 19 bases between them. The CDR3 is CASTSTGRSSQPQHF. The CDR3 DNA sequence: TGTGCCAGCACATCGACAGGCCGATCAAGTCAGCCCCAGCATTTT.

This chain uses TRBV11-2 with TRBJ2-3, with 15 positions matching TRBD2. The CDR3 totals 16 residues. Trimming at V came to 5 bases and at J to 7 bases, leaving 7 bases not matched to a gene. CDR1 is SGHAT, CDR2 FQNNGV, per germline. CDR3 sequence (DNA): TGTGCCAGCAGCCACGGGACTAGCGGGAGGTCCCATACGCAGTATTTT. Residues: CASSHGTSGRSHTQYF.

This chain connects TRBV10-1 to TRBJ2-1; TRBD1 agrees at 9 bases. From germline, CDR1 is WNHNN and CDR2 SYGVQD (reference sequence). Trimming cost V 6 bases and J 6 bases; bases outside gene matches: 12. The CDR3 extends over 16 amino acids. The CDR3 here is CASSKLGTGKGNEQFF. In nucleotides, the CDR3 is TGCGCCAGCAGCAAGCTCGGGACAGGGAAGGGCAATGAGCAGTTCTTC.

The chain couples TRBV29-1 to TRBJ1-2; TRBD1 matches 7 bases. This CDR3 is 12 amino acids long. V shed 7 bases, J shed 8 bases, and the junction held 10 bases outside the gene matches. From germline, CDR1 is SQVTM and CDR2 ANQGSEA. Here the CDR3 reads CSASGQPGGYTF. The CDR3 bases are TGCAGCGCCTCGGGACAGCCGGGAGGCTACACCTTC.

This chain uses TRBV5-1 with TRBJ2-2; 11 bases fit TRBD2. The CDR3 has 17 amino acids. Germline CDR1 reads SGHRS; CDR2 reads YFSETQ. Losses at the gene ends were 3 bases for V and 4 bases for J; bases not matched to a gene: 8. The CDR3 sequence is CASSSPTSGAVTGELFF. The CDR3 DNA reads as TGCGCCAGCAGCTCCCCGACTAGCGGGGCAGTCACCGGGGAGCTGTTTTTT.

The rearrangement links TRBV11-2 to TRBJ1-4; weak D call: TRBD1 (6 bases). V was trimmed by 1 base and J by 5 bases, leaving 14 bases between them. The CDR3 has 16 residues. CDR1 and CDR2 (germline): SGHAT, FQNNGV. CDR3 nucleotides: TGTGCCAGCAGCTTAGTAGGTGGACAGCCGAATGAAAAACTGTTTTTT. Its protein product is CASSLVGGQPNEKLFF.

The CDR3 DNA is TGTGCCAGCGGACAGCACTCTGGAAACACCATATATTTT. This translates into CASGQHSGNTIYF. The rearrangement links TRBV11-3 to TRBJ1-3, with D possibly matching TRBD1 (6 bases). Per the germline V gene, CDR1 is SGHNT and CDR2 is YENEEA. This CDR3 is 13 amino acids long. V lost 8 bases and J 0 bases, leaving 8 bases between the germline ends.

The chain has TRBV7-8 and TRBJ2-2; TRBD1 agrees at 12 bases. V shed 5 bases, J shed 5 bases, and the junction held 6 bases outside the gene matches. Germline V gene lookup returns CDR1 SGHVS and CDR2 FQNEAQ. CDR3 length equals 16 residues. This chain's CDR3 is CASSPGTGGKTGELFF. The CDR3 nucleotides are TGTGCCAGCAGCCCTGGGACAGGGGGCAAGACCGGGGAGCTGTTTTTT.

This chain links TRBV4-3 with TRBJ2-1; 7 positions agree with TRBD2. CDR1 LGHNA and CDR2 YSLEER come from the germline V gene. The V segment lost 0 bases and the J segment 2 bases; nucleotides outside the gene matches: 4. The CDR3 contains 16 residues. Here the CDR3 reads CASSQDGGGAYNEQFF. CDR3 nucleotides: TGCGCCAGCAGCCAAGATGGTGGGGGGGCCTACAATGAGCAGTTCTTC.

The chain employs TRBV7-9 and TRBJ2-7, with D possibly TRBD1 on 5 matching bases. The germline CDR1 and CDR2 sequences are SEHNR and FQNEAQ (reference sequence). Trimming left V 5 bases short and J 0 bases short, with 8 bases between. The CDR3 covers 13 residues. CDR3 protein: CASSPDSSYEQYF. The CDR3 region has the DNA TGTGCCAGCAGCCCAGACAGCTCCTACGAGCAGTACTTC.

The V and J genes are TRBV19 and TRBJ2-1; 7 bases match TRBD1. V was clipped by 3 bases and J by 4 bases; unmatched bases: 6. This CDR3 comprises 15 residues. Germline CDR1 and CDR2: LNHDA and SQIVND (reference sequence). CDR3: CASSIRDREYNEQFF. CDR3 DNA: TGTGCCAGTAGTATCCGAGACAGGGAGTACAATGAGCAGTTCTTC.

The V call is TRBV5-6, the J call TRBJ1-2, with a possible D match to TRBD1 (6 bases). CDR1 and CDR2 (germline): SGHDT, YYEEEE. With 0 bases removed from V and 6 bases from J, the gap between germline ends came to 12 bases. CDR3 length: 14 residues. CDR3 sequence reads: CASSLVGQGNGYTF. The DNA of the CDR3 is TGTGCCAGCAGCTTGGTCGGGCAGGGGAATGGCTACACCTTC.

This chain uses TRBV7-8 with TRBJ2-1; D might be TRBD2 (6 bases). The ends were cut back, 1 base at V and 7 bases at J, with 17 bases in the middle. Germline CDR1 and CDR2: SGHVS and FQNEAQ. This CDR3 contains 16 residues. CDR3 nucleotide sequence: TGTGCCAGCAGCTTAGGGGGGAGGTCCGGCGGAAATGAGCAGTTCTTC. Translation: CASSLGGRSGGNEQFF.

CDR3 DNA: TGTGCCAGCAGTGAAACTCACTCGAACACTGAAGCTTTCTTT. Translation: CASSETHSNTEAFF. V usage is TRBV2 and J usage is TRBJ1-1; D is undetermined. CDR3 size: 14 residues. Trimming left V 2 bases short and J 1 base short, with 8 bases between. Germline assignment: CDR1 SNHLY and CDR2 FYNNEI. Full variable domain (missing parts from reference TRBV2 and TRBJ1-1): EPEVTQTPSHQVTQMGQEVILRCVPISNHLYFYWYRQILGQKVEFLVSFYNNEISEKSEIFDDQFSVERPDGSNFTLKIRSTKLEDSAMYFCASSETHSNTEAFFGQGTRLTVV.

J is TRBJ2-7 and V is TRBV27, with 9 bases that match TRBD1. The CDR3 has 13 residues. V lost 6 bases and J lost 6; bases outside the gene matches: 6. Per the germline V gene, CDR1 is MNHEY and CDR2 is SMNVEV (reference sequence). The CDR3 loop is CASRGTGRVEQYV. DNA of the CDR3: TGTGCCAGCAGAGGGACAGGGAGGGTCGAGCAGTACGTC.

The rearrangement uses TRBV27 and TRBJ2-6; TRBD2 aligns across 10 bases. The J segment lost 0 bases and the V segment lost 5 bases, leaving 13 bases of the junction unmatched. The CDR3 consists of 20 residues. Germline CDR1 is MNHEY and CDR2 is SMNVEV (reference sequence). This CDR3 reads CASSPRLLAGGLSGANVLTF. The CDR3 DNA sequence: TGTGCCAGCAGTCCCAGGCTTTTAGCGGGGGGTCTCTCTGGGGCCAACGTCCTGACTTTC.

Concerning this clone: Within the sample, other DNA sequences also encode this same CDR3. The J gene is TRBJ2-1, the V gene TRBV7-2; D unclear. The CDR3 runs 12 residues. Germline loops: CDR1 SGHTA, CDR2 FQGNSA. V was cut by 3 bases and J by 9 bases, with 9 bases left in between. The CDR3 sequence is CASSLRPGEQFF. CDR3 sequence (DNA): TGTGCCAGCAGCTTGAGGCCGGGTGAGCAGTTCTTC.

The chain recombines TRBV5-1 with TRBJ2-3; TRBD2 agrees at 8 bases. The CDR3 spans 16 residues. With 0 bases clipped from V and 4 bases from J, the junction kept 7 bases outside the gene matches. Germline-derived CDR1 and CDR2 are SGHRS and YFSETQ. CDR3 protein: CASSLGGAGDADTQYF. In nucleotides, the CDR3 is TGCGCCAGCAGCTTGGGTGGAGCGGGAGATGCAGATACGCAGTATTTT.

This clone was counted many times. This chain uses TRBV4-2 with TRBJ2-7, with D uncertain. Trimming stripped 4 bases from V and 1 base from J, with 8 bases between. This CDR3 spans 13 amino acids. Per germline, CDR1 LGHNA and CDR2 YNFKEQ. CDR3 sequence: CASSLQISYEQYF. The CDR3 nucleotides are TGTGCCAGCAGCCTACAGATTTCCTACGAGCAGTACTTC.

This rearrangement joins TRBV5-8 to TRBJ1-2; 8 bases fit TRBD1. Germline loops: CDR1 SGHTS, CDR2 YDEGEE. The length of the CDR3 is 15 residues. V trimming: 3 bases; J trimming: 4 bases; junction bases outside the gene matches: 8. CDR3 DNA sequence: TGTGCCAGCAGCTCCGCCCGGACAGGGATCTATGGCTACACCTTC. It codes for CASSSARTGIYGYTF.

The chain carries TRBV11-2 and TRBJ1-1; 8 nucleotides line up with TRBD1. Unmatched junction bases numbered 0, after V lost 3 bases and J lost 6 bases. Per the germline V gene, CDR1 is SGHAT and CDR2 is FQNNGV. The CDR3 has 12 amino acids. The CDR3 protein is CASSLDRAEAFF. DNA of the CDR3: TGTGCCAGCAGCTTGGACAGGGCTGAAGCTTTCTTT.